The 7 T cell receptor beta chains below come from one sample, sequenced in a study of OX40 agonist ivuxolimab in advanced cancers. The protocol used for the library was the immunoSEQ multiplex PCR assay. TCRdb mirrors the immuneACCESS table, restricted to in-frame sequences. Some clones are absent from its copies; in checked studies, under half trace to an unresolved V gene, and the reason for the others is unknown. The table for this sample lists 50,000 or so clones; approximately 92% of them were counted only once. In total, the top ten clones hold approximately 23% of the sample. This specimen was CD4+ or CD8+ T cells sorted from blood, taken in a trial of the OX40 agonist ivuxolimab. The receptors originated from an adult with an advanced solid tumor such as melanoma, head and neck, liver or kidney cancer.

The rearrangement joins TRBV6-1 to TRBJ2-2; D may be TRBD2 (7 bases). The germline gives CDR1 MNHNS, CDR2 SASEGT. V lost 2 bases, J lost 5 bases, and 12 bases lay in between. The CDR3 consists of 15 residues. The CDR3 here is CASSEWGGGTGELFF. The CDR3 DNA reads TGTGCCAGCAGTGAATGGGGAGGGGGGACCGGGGAGCTGTTTTTT.

This clone showed up many times. V and J are TRBV28 and TRBJ2-2; no firm D call. Germline CDR1 reads MDHEN; CDR2 reads SYDVKM. This CDR3 comprises 14 residues. V was pared by 0 bases and J by 0 bases, with 2 bases between. This CDR3 reads CASSLWPNTGELFF. In DNA, the CDR3 is TGTGCCAGCAGTTTATGGCCGAACACCGGGGAGCTGTTTTTT.

V gene TRBV28 combines with J gene TRBJ2-7; 7 bases map to TRBD1. This CDR3 has 13 residues. V dropped 2 bases and J dropped 3; count of bases not matched to a gene: 1. Germline V gene sequence: CDR1 MDHEN, CDR2 SYDVKM. The CDR3 is CASSLRQGYEQYF. The CDR3 DNA is TGTGCCAGCAGTTTACGACAGGGCTACGAGCAGTACTTC.

This chain uses TRBV28 with TRBJ2-1, with D hard to call. V gave up 1 base and J gave up 5 bases, with 9 bases separating them. The CDR3 contains 14 residues. Germline CDR1 reads MDHEN; CDR2 reads SYDVKM. CDR3 residues: CASSLLVLNNEQFF. As DNA, the CDR3 is TGTGCCAGCAGTTTATTAGTACTCAACAATGAGCAGTTCTTC.

V is TRBV28 and J is TRBJ2-2, with D possibly TRBD1 on 6 matching bases. V lost 1 base and J lost 2, with 17 bases in between. From germline, CDR1 is MDHEN and CDR2 SYDVKM. This CDR3 has 18 amino acids. The CDR3 sequence: CASSLSNRDIFNTGELFF. CDR3 coding DNA: TGTGCCAGCAGTTTATCTAACCGGGACATTTTTAACACCGGGGAGCTGTTTTTT.

The chain has TRBV27 and TRBJ2-1; 8 nucleotides align to TRBD2. Losses at the gene ends were 7 bases for V and 7 bases for J; bases not matched to a gene: 9. The CDR3 spans 14 residues. Germline CDR1 MNHEY, CDR2 SMNVEV (reference sequence). The chain's CDR3 is CASTAGTSINEQFF. The CDR3, as DNA: TGTGCCAGCACCGCCGGGACTAGTATAAATGAGCAGTTCTTC.

The chain combines TRBV9 with TRBJ2-3; 7 bases line up with TRBD2. This CDR3 is 16 amino acids long. The V gene end was trimmed by 0 bases and the J gene end by 2 bases; junction bases not matched to a gene: 6. CDR1 SGDLS and CDR2 YYNGEE come from the germline V gene. For the CDR3, the DNA is TGTGCCAGCAGCGTAGAAGGGCGGGAGACCACAGATACGCAGTATTTT. Its protein product is CASSVEGRETTDTQYF. The full variable domain, in which reference TRBV9 and TRBJ2-3 provide the parts outside the CDR3, is DSGVTQTPKHLITATGQRVTLRCSPRSGDLSVYWYQQSLDQGLQFLIQYYNGEERAKGNILERFSAQQFPDLHSELNLSSLELGDSALYFCASSVEGRETTDTQYFGPGTRLTVL.